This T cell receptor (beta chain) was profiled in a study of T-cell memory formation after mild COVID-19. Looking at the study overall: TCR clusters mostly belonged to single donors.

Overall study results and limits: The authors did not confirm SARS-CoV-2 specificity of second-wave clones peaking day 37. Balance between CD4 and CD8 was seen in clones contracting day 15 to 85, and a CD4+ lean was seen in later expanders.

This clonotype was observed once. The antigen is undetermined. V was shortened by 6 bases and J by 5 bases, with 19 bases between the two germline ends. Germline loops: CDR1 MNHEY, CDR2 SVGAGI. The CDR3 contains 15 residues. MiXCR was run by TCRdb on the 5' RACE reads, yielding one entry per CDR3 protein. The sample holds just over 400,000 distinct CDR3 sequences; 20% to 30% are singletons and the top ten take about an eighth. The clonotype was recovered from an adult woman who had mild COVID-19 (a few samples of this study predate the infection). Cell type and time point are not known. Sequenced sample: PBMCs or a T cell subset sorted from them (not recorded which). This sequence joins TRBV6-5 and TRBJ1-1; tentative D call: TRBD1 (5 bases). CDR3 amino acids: CASSRAYGGGTEAFF. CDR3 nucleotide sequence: TGTGCCAGCAGCCGCGCATACGGGGGGGGAACTGAAGCTTTCTTT.